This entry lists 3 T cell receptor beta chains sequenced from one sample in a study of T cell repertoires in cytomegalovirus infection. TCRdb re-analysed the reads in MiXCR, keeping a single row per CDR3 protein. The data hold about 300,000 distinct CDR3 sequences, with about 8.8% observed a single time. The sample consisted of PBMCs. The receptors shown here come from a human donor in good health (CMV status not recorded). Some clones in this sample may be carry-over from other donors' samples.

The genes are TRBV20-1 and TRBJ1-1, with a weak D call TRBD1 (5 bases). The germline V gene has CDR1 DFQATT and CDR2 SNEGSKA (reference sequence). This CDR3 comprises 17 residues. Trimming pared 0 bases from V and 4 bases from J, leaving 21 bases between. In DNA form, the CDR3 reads TGCAGTGCTAGAGATTACCTTCGGACACCCGGGGGCACTGAAGCTTTCTTT. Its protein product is CSARDYLRTPGGTEAFF.

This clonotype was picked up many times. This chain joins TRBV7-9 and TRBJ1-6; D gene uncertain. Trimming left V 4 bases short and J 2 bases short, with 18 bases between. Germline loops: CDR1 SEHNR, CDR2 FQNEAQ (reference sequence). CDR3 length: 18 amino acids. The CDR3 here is CASSSNEVFGAYNSPLHF. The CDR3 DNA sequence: TGTGCCAGCAGCTCAAACGAGGTTTTCGGGGCCTATAATTCACCCCTCCACTTT.

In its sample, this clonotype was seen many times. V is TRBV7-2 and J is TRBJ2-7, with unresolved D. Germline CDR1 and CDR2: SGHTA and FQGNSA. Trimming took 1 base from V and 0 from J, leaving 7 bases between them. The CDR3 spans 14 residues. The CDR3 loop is CASSLEAISYEQYF. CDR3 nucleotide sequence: TGTGCCAGCAGCTTAGAGGCAATCTCCTACGAGCAGTACTTC.